This T cell receptor (beta chain) was sequenced for a study of monozygotic twins with inflammatory bowel disease. TCRdb re-analyzed the 5' RACE reads; it lists each CDR3 protein once, without DNA. The sample has about 450,000 distinct CDR3 sequences. This TCR was recovered from a human donor with ulcerative colitis or Crohn's disease, or a healthy co-twin of an affected twin (not recorded which). The sample taken for sequencing was blood.

This CDR3 reads CASSDGQGATF. The rearrangement joins TRBV5-1 to TRBJ1-2; the TRBD1 assignment by TCRdb is unverifiable without DNA. Germline V lookup: CDR1 SGHRS, CDR2 YFSETQ. The CDR3 runs 11 residues.